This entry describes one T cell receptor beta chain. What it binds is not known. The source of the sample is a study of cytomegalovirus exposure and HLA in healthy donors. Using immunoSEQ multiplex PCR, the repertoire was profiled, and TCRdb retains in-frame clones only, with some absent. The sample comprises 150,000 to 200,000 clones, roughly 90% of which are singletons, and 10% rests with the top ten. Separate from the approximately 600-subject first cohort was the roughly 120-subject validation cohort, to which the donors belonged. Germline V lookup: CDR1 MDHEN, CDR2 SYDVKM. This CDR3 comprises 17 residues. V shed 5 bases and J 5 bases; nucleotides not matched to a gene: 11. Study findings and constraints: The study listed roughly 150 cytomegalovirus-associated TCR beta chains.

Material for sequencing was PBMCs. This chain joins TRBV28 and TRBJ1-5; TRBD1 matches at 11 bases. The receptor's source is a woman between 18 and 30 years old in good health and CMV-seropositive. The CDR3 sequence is CASSPKIGTGGHQPQHF. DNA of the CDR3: TGTGCCAGCAGTCCAAAAATCGGGACAGGGGGGCATCAGCCCCAGCATTTT.